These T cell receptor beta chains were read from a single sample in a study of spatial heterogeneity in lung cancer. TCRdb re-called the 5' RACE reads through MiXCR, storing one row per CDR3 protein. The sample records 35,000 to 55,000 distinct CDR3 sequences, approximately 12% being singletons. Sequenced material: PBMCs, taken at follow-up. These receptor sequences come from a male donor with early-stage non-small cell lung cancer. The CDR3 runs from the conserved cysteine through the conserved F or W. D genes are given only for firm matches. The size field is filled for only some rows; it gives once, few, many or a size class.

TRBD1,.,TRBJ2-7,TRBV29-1,CSARQGPTYEQYF,TGCAGCGCCAGACAGGGGCCCACCTACGAGCAGTACTTC
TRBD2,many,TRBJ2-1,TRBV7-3,CASSLWLAVYNEQFF,TGTGCCAGCAGCTTATGGCTAGCGGTCTACAATGAGCAGTTCTTC
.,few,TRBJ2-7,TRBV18,CASSRRDTYEQYF,TGTGCCAGCTCACGACGGGACACCTACGAGCAGTACTTC
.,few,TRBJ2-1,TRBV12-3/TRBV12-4,CASSFGPGGQFF,TGTGCCAGCAGTTTCGGGCCTGGCGGGCAGTTCTTC
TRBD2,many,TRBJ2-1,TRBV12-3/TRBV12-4,CASRLGRREAGSYNEQFF,TGTGCCAGCAGACTGGGACGGAGGGAAGCGGGGTCCTACAATGAGCAGTTCTTC
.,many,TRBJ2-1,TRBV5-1,CASSLSVQGYNEQFF,TGCGCCAGCAGCTTGTCGGTCCAGGGATACAATGAGCAGTTCTTC
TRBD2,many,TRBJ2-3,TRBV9,CASSVSPGGRMITDTQYF,TGTGCCAGCAGCGTAAGTCCGGGAGGGAGAATGATCACAGATACGCAGTATTTT
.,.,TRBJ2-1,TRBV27,CASSTAGTRFYNEQFF,TGTGCCAGCAGTACGGCCGGGACCCGCTTCTACAATGAGCAGTTCTTC
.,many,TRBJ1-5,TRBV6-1,CASSESVFARSEQPQHF,TGTGCCAGCAGTGAATCGGTTTTTGCTAGGTCGGAACAGCCCCAGCATTTT
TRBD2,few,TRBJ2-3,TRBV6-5,CASSPLAGATDTQYF,TGTGCCAGCAGTCCACTAGCGGGAGCGACAGATACGCAGTATTTT
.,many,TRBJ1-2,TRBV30,CAWTGVGNYGYTF,TGTGCCTGGACCGGTGTAGGGAACTATGGCTACACCTTC
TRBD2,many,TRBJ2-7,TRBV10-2,CASSAPTSGIQQYF,TGCGCCAGCAGTGCCCCCACTAGCGGGATTCAGCAGTACTTC
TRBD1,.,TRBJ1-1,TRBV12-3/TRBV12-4,CASSLPGQSPFF,TGTGCCAGCAGTCTCCCGGGACAGTCCCCTTTCTTT
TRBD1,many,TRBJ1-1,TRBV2,CASSQGDSEAFF,TGTGCCAGCAGTCAAGGGGACAGCGAAGCTTTCTTT
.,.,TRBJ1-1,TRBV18,CASSPPGATGAFF,TGTGCCAGCTCACCACCTGGGGCGACTGGAGCTTTCTTT
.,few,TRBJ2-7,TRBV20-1,CSARGKPDRINGGGYYEQYF,TGCAGTGCTAGAGGCAAACCTGACAGAATCAACGGCGGAGGATACTACGAGCAGTACTTC
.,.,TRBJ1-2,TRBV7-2,CASSLAGGVYGYTF,TGTGCCAGCAGCTTAGCGGGGGGCGTCTATGGCTACACCTTC
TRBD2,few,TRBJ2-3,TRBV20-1,CSARPSGAQDTQYF,TGCAGTGCTAGGCCTAGCGGGGCACAAGATACGCAGTATTTT
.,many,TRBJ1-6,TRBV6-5,CASSYSSILRDSPLHF,TGTGCCAGCAGTTACTCGAGTATCTTGAGGGATTCACCCCTCCACTTT
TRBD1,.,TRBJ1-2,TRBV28,CASRTGVDYGYTF,TGTGCCAGCAGAACAGGGGTGGACTATGGCTACACCTTC
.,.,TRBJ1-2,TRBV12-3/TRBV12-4,CASSPTQGNGYTF,TGTGCCAGCAGTCCAACGCAGGGTAACGGCTACACCTTC
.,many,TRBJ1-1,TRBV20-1,CSARDRTVPEAFF,TGCAGTGCTAGAGATCGGACGGTTCCTGAAGCTTTCTTT
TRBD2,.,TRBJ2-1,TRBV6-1,CASRSTSGAQFF,TGTGCCAGCAGGTCAACTAGCGGGGCACAGTTCTTC
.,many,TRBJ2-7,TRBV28,CASTKSPSSYEQYF,TGTGCCAGCACCAAATCCCCTAGCTCCTACGAGCAGTACTTC
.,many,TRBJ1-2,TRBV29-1,CSVVRQVDRFPSGYTF,TGCAGCGTGGTCCGACAGGTGGACCGATTCCCTTCTGGCTACACCTTC
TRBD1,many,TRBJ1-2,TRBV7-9,CASSLQGDNYGYTF,TGTGCCAGCAGCTTACAGGGGGACAACTATGGCTACACCTTC
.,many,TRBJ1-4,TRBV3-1,CASSFATQAEKLFF,TGTGCCAGCAGCTTTGCAACACAGGCTGAAAAACTGTTTTTT
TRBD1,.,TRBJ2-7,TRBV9,CASSGAGTGKDEQYF,TGTGCCAGCAGCGGAGCCGGGACAGGGAAGGACGAGCAGTACTTC
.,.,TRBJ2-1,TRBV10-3,CAISSGTGVTGEQFF,TGTGCCATCAGTTCCGGGACTGGGGTTACCGGTGAGCAGTTCTTC
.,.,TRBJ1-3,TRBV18,CASSPSGGQRGNTIYF,TGTGCCAGCTCACCCTCCGGGGGGCAGAGAGGAAACACCATATATTTT
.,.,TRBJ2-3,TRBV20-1,CSAQEGTSTDTQYF,TGCAGTGCTCAGGAGGGGACTAGCACAGATACGCAGTATTTT
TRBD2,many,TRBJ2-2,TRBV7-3,CASSSGGLAANTGELFF,TGTGCCAGCAGCTCCGGGGGACTAGCGGCGAACACCGGGGAGCTGTTTTTT
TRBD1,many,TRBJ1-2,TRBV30,CAWSQTGDYGYTF,TGTGCCTGGAGTCAGACAGGGGACTATGGCTACACCTTC
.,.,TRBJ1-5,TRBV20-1,CSAGDSNQPQHF,TGCAGTGCTGGGGACAGCAATCAGCCCCAGCATTTT
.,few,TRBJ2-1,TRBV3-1,CASSQERQIADEQFF,TGTGCCAGCAGCCAAGAGAGGCAAATCGCCGATGAGCAGTTCTTC
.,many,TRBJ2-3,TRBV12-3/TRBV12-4,CASSPQGTQYF,TGTGCCAGCAGCCCCCAGGGTACGCAGTATTTT
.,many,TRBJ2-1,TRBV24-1,CATSLDHREWFF,TGTGCCACCAGCCTAGATCACAGGGAGTGGTTCTTC
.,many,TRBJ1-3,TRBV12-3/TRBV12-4,CASSAASYGNTIYF,TGTGCCAGCAGTGCCGCCAGCTACGGAAACACCATATATTTT
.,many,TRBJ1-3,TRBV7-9,CASLGRRNTIYF,TGTGCCAGCTTGGGACGGCGAAACACCATATATTTT
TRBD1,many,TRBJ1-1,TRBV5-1,CASTTQGAGMNTEAFF,TGCGCCAGCACAACACAGGGGGCTGGGATGAACACTGAAGCTTTCTTT
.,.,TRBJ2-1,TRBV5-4,CASRPGGATYNEQFF,TGTGCCAGCCGCCCCGGCGGGGCCACCTACAATGAGCAGTTCTTC
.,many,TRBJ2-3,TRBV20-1,CSPLEGDTQYF,TGCAGTCCCTTAGAGGGAGATACGCAGTATTTT
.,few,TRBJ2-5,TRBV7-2,CASSFHQETQYF,TGTGCCAGCAGCTTTCACCAAGAGACCCAGTACTTC
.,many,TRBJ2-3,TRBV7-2,CASTDPPGGNTDTQYF,TGTGCCAGCACCGACCCCCCGGGGGGCAACACAGATACGCAGTATTTT
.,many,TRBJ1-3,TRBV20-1,CSARVSGNTIYF,TGCAGTGCTAGGGTCTCTGGAAACACCATATATTTT
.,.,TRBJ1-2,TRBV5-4,CASSPGASPEGGYTF,TGTGCCAGCAGCCCAGGGGCCTCGCCAGAGGGAGGCTACACCTTC
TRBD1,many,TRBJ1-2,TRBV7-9,CASSLARRGHGYTF,TGTGCCAGCAGCTTAGCGCGCAGGGGGCATGGCTACACCTTC
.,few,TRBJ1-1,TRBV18,CASSPREDWTEAFF,TGTGCCAGCTCACCACGGGAGGATTGGACTGAAGCTTTCTTT
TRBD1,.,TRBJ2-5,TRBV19,CASSTGQGDWETQYF,TGTGCCAGTAGTACCGGACAGGGGGATTGGGAGACCCAGTACTTC
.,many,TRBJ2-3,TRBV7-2,CASSLARGDHTQYF,TGTGCCAGCAGCTTAGCGAGGGGGGATCATACGCAGTATTTT
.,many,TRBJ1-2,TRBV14,CASSQAGGGFYGYTF,TGTGCCAGCAGCCAAGCCGGCGGGGGATTCTATGGCTACACCTTC
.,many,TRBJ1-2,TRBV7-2,CASSLEVNYGYTF,TGTGCCAGCAGCTTAGAGGTTAACTATGGCTACACCTTC
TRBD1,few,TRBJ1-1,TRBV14,CASSQRLGQGAAEAFF,TGTGCCAGCAGCCAACGCCTGGGACAGGGGGCCGCTGAAGCTTTCTTT
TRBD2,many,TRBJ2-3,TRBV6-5,CASSYQTSGSTDTQYF,TGTGCCAGCAGTTATCAGACTAGCGGGAGCACAGATACGCAGTATTTT
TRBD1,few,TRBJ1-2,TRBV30,CASGTGHQANYGYTF,TGTGCCTCCGGGACAGGGCACCAAGCTAACTATGGCTACACCTTC
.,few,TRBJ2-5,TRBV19,CASSIGTGYQETQYF,TGTGCCAGTAGTATAGGAACAGGGTACCAAGAGACCCAGTACTTC
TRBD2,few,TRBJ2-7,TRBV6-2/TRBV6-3,CASSYMGLAGAPHEQYF,TGTGCCAGCAGTTATATGGGACTAGCGGGAGCTCCCCACGAGCAGTACTTC
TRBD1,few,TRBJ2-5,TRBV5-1,CASSLPTGTGQETQYF,TGCGCCAGCAGCTTGCCTACTGGGACAGGCCAAGAGACCCAGTACTTC
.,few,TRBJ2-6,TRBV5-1,CASSSASGANVLTF,TGCGCCAGCAGCTCTGCCTCCGGGGCCAACGTCCTGACTTTC